This passage covers 29 T cell receptor beta chains from one sample sequenced in a study of shared clonotypes between healthy human individuals (TCRdb year 2020). Receptors were amplified or captured by the immunoSEQ multiplex PCR assay. TCRdb stores this immuneACCESS table with in-frame sequences only. Part of the clones is absent; in the studies checked, under half of the shortfall reflects unresolved V genes, and no reason is known for the rest. This sample holds fewer than 850,000 clones; 72% were observed only once. The ten largest clones take up about 2% of the sample. Sequenced sample: memory CD4+ T cells sorted from blood. The cell subset or site tag for this specimen amounts to: CD45RA-negative fraction. These receptor sequences come from a woman under 40 in good health.

This clone has only a few counts. This sample also contains other DNA sequences that code for the same CDR3. This chain links TRBV20-1 with TRBJ1-1, with unresolved D. The CDR3 is 11 amino acids. Between the trimmed V and J ends, which lost 5 bases and 3 bases, there was a span of 7 bases. Germline loops: CDR1 DFQATT, CDR2 SNEGSKA (reference sequence). DNA for the CDR3: TGCAGTGCTGATAGAGACACTGAAGCTTTCTTT. Amino acids: CSADRDTEAFF.

The genes are TRBV7-9 and TRBJ2-3, with 7 bases matching TRBD2. V trimming: 5 bases; J trimming: 0 bases; junction bases outside the gene matches: 5. The length of the CDR3 is 15 residues. Germline V gene lookup returns CDR1 SEHNR and CDR2 FQNEAQ (reference sequence). CDR3 in amino acids: CASSLLATSTDTQYF. In nucleotides, the CDR3 is TGTGCCAGCAGCCTACTAGCGACTAGCACAGATACGCAGTATTTT.

The chain uses TRBV19 and TRBJ2-2; unclear D gene. V lost 4 bases and J 4 bases, leaving 13 bases between the germline ends. This CDR3 contains 15 residues. In germline, CDR1 is LNHDA, CDR2 SQIVND (reference sequence). DNA for the CDR3: TGTGCCAGTAGTAAGGGCCAGCTAAGCACCGGGGAGCTGTTTTTT. Encoded protein: CASSKGQLSTGELFF.

With regard to this clone: A much larger clone differs from this one at a single base, so this may be a read error. This chain joins TRBV5-1 and TRBJ2-5, with D uncertain. The DNA end is more similar to TRBJ2-7, so the J call may be wrong. The CDR3 spans 13 residues. Germline V gives CDR1 SGHRS, CDR2 YFSETQ. The CDR3 spells CASSSGGTYEQYF. The CDR3 DNA reads TGCGCCAGCAGCTCGGGCGGAACCTACGAGCAGTACTTC.

V usage is TRBV28 and J usage is TRBJ2-1, with D hard to call. V lost 7 bases to trimming and J lost 7 bases, with 11 bases between them. Germline loops: CDR1 MDHEN, CDR2 SYDVKM. The CDR3 length is 12 residues. The CDR3 sequence is CASTRLGNEQFF. DNA for the CDR3: TGTGCCAGCACCCGCCTTGGGAATGAGCAGTTCTTC.

The rearrangement links TRBV5-1 to TRBJ1-2; D gene unclear. V lost 1 base and J 6 bases, leaving 13 bases between the germline ends. The CDR3 contains 14 residues. Per germline, CDR1 SGHRS and CDR2 YFSETQ. The CDR3 protein is CASSLRAGDHGYTF. The CDR3 nucleotides are TGCGCCAGCAGCTTGAGGGCCGGCGATCATGGCTACACCTTC.

A few counts support this clone. The V call is TRBV5-1, the J call TRBJ1-4, with 9 positions matching TRBD1. This CDR3 spans 17 amino acids. Trimming cost V 4 bases and J 8 bases; bases outside gene matches: 15. Germline CDR1 SGHRS, CDR2 YFSETQ. For the CDR3, the DNA is TGCGCCAGCAGCGGAGGCGATGAGGGACAGGGACGGGAAAAACTGTTTTTT. This sequence encodes CASSGGDEGQGREKLFF. The full variable domain, rest sourced from reference TRBV5-1 and TRBJ1-4, is KAGVTQTPRYLIKTRGQQVTLSCSPISGHRSVSWYQQTPGQGLQFLFEYFSETQRNKGNFPGRFSGRQFSNSRSEMNVSTLELGDSALYLCASSGGDEGQGREKLFFGSGTQLSVL.

V gene TRBV5-1 combines with J gene TRBJ2-1; D uncertain. V was pared by 2 bases and J by 0 bases, with 6 bases between. The CDR3 covers 14 residues. CDR1 and CDR2 (germline): SGHRS, YFSETQ. This chain's CDR3 is CASSFEISYNEQFF. The CDR3 DNA reads TGCGCCAGCAGCTTCGAGATCTCCTACAATGAGCAGTTCTTC.

This chain joins TRBV11-2 and TRBJ2-1, with D tentatively TRBD2 (5 bases). Germline CDR1 is SGHAT and CDR2 is FQNNGV. This CDR3 has 16 residues. Trimming removed 5 bases at V and 6 bases at J, with 20 bases between. The DNA of the CDR3 is TGTGCCAGCAGCCCGTATAGCGTTCCCTCGGGCAATGAGCAGTTCTTC. It is translated as CASSPYSVPSGNEQFF.

The V gene is TRBV19, the J gene TRBJ2-7; possible D gene TRBD2, 6 bases. This CDR3 region has 15 residues. V shed 4 bases and J shed 2 bases, with 15 bases lying between them. Looked up from germline, CDR1 is LNHDA and CDR2 is SQIVND (reference sequence). CDR3 nucleotides: TGTGCCAGTAGTACCTATAGTAGCGGAACCTACGAGCAGTACTTC. Protein sequence: CASSTYSSGTYEQYF.

The chain is built from TRBV2 and TRBJ2-5; D is undetermined. CDR1 SNHLY and CDR2 FYNNEI come from the germline V gene. V lost 1 base and J 1 base, leaving 10 bases between the germline ends. The CDR3 runs 15 residues. The CDR3 DNA reads as TGTGCCAGCAGTGAAGATGGGGTCGGCCAAGAGACCCAGTACTTC. This encodes CASSEDGVGQETQYF.

The chain is built from TRBV7-9 and TRBJ2-3, with 7 bases fitting TRBD1. Germline V gene sequence: CDR1 SEHNR, CDR2 FQNEAQ (reference sequence). V lost 5 bases to trimming and J lost 0 bases; unmatched junction nucleotides: 17. The CDR3 contains 19 residues. DNA for the CDR3: TGTGCCAGCAGCGCGCCGAGAGCAGACAGGGCGTTCAGCACAGATACGCAGTATTTT. As protein: CASSAPRADRAFSTDTQYF.

The rearrangement links TRBV19 to TRBJ2-1; the D is unclear. Germline V lookup: CDR1 LNHDA, CDR2 SQIVND (reference sequence). V lost 7 bases to trimming and J lost 4 bases, with 8 bases between them. The CDR3 loop spans 12 amino acids. For the CDR3, the DNA is TGTGCCAGTACGGACCGATACAATGAGCAGTTCTTC. As protein: CASTDRYNEQFF.

The CDR3 protein is CASSYGGGPTEAFF. DNA for the CDR3: TGTGCCAGCAGTTACGGTGGGGGGCCCACTGAAGCTTTCTTT. The chain links TRBV6-6 to TRBJ1-1; tentatively, D is TRBD1 (6 bases). The V and J ends lost 2 bases and 4 bases respectively, with 11 bases between them. This CDR3 comprises 14 residues. Germline CDR1 is MNHNY and CDR2 is SVGAGI (reference sequence).

This sequence joins TRBV5-4 and TRBJ2-3, with 7 bases aligning to TRBD2. The CDR3 is 18 residues long. V dropped 1 base and J dropped 0; count of bases not matched to a gene: 11. Germline lookup yields CDR1 SGHNT and CDR2 YYREEE (reference sequence). The CDR3 DNA follows: TGTGCCAGCAGCTTGTTCTCGGGGCGGGGGACTAGCACAGATACGCAGTATTTT. This translates into CASSLFSGRGTSTDTQYF.

Written as DNA, the CDR3 is TGCAGCGAGGGGGGGCTAGCGGACAATGAGCAGTTCTTC. It encodes CSEGGLADNEQFF. The J gene is TRBJ2-1, the V gene TRBV29-1; weak D call: TRBD2 (7 bases). Germline CDR1 reads SQVTM; CDR2 reads ANQGSEA. The ends were cut back, 7 bases at V and 5 bases at J, with 15 bases in the middle. This CDR3 is built from 13 residues.

The rearrangement joins TRBV18 to TRBJ1-2; no clear D gene. Germline V gene data show CDR1 as KGHSH and CDR2 as LQKENI. The CDR3 runs 13 residues. Deletions cut 2 bases from V and 8 bases from J, with 12 bases between. The CDR3 sequence is CASSPSPQTGYTF. Written as DNA, the CDR3 is TGTGCCAGCTCACCATCCCCCCAGACGGGCTACACCTTC.

This chain connects TRBV27 to TRBJ2-5; D unresolved. Trimming pared 7 bases from V and 2 bases from J, leaving 17 bases between. The CDR3 runs to 15 residues. In germline, CDR1 is MNHEY, CDR2 SMNVEV (reference sequence). CDR3: CASKPSFGRQETQYF. CDR3 coding DNA: TGTGCCAGCAAACCCTCCTTCGGACGGCAAGAGACCCAGTACTTC.

The rearrangement uses TRBV5-6 and TRBJ1-1; D ambiguous. Trimming left V 2 bases short and J 8 bases short, with 16 bases between. The CDR3 loop spans 14 amino acids. Germline V gives CDR1 SGHDT, CDR2 YYEEEE. In nucleotides, the CDR3 is TGTGCCAGCAGCTTCTCACCCACGGGAAACGAAGCTTTCTTT. It is translated as CASSFSPTGNEAFF.

The V and J genes are TRBV7-9 and TRBJ1-2; D is uncertain. Germline CDR1 is SEHNR and CDR2 is FQNEAQ (reference sequence). This CDR3 has 14 amino acids. Trimming shortened V by 1 base and J by 0 bases, and 6 bases separated the two germline ends. This CDR3 is CASSLGGANYGYTF. Here the CDR3 DNA reads TGTGCCAGCAGCTTAGGGGGAGCTAACTATGGCTACACCTTC.

The CDR3 DNA follows: TGTGCCAGTAGTCCCGGGACTAAGTCCTACGAGCAGTACTTC. Translating it yields CASSPGTKSYEQYF. The rearrangement uses TRBV19 and TRBJ2-7; 7 bases map to TRBD2. Germline CDR1 LNHDA, CDR2 SQIVND (reference sequence). This CDR3 is built from 14 residues. V was pared by 5 bases and J by 1 base, with 5 bases of the junction left unmatched.

The rearrangement links TRBV5-6 to TRBJ2-6; D may correspond to TRBD1 or TRBD2 (5 bases each). The V and J ends lost 2 bases and 0 bases respectively, with 18 bases between them. Germline loops: CDR1 SGHDT, CDR2 YYEEEE. The CDR3 is made up of 19 amino acids. This CDR3 is CASSLRGVFSLSGANVLTF. The CDR3 DNA follows: TGTGCCAGCAGCTTACGAGGGGTATTTTCCCTCTCTGGGGCCAACGTCCTGACTTTC. Based on the CDR3 plus reference TRBV5-6 and TRBJ2-6, the full variable domain is DAGVTQSPTHLIKTRGQQVTLRCSPKSGHDTVSWYQQALGQGPQFIFQYYEEEERQRGNFPDRFSGHQFPNYSSELNVNALLLGDSALYLCASSLRGVFSLSGANVLTFGAGSRLTVL.

J is TRBJ2-3 and V is TRBV29-1, with D perhaps matching TRBD1 (6 bases). Germline lookup yields CDR1 SQVTM and CDR2 ANQGSEA. CDR3 length: 12 residues. The V end was cut by 5 bases, the J end by 6 bases, with 12 bases between. The DNA of the CDR3 is TGCAGCGTTTCGCCCCAGGGGGATACGCAGTATTTT. Protein product: CSVSPQGDTQYF.

V gene TRBV7-2 combines with J gene TRBJ1-2; possible D gene TRBD1, 5 bases. CDR3 length equals 13 residues. Germline-derived CDR1 and CDR2 are SGHTA and FQGNSA. V lost 2 bases, J lost 7 bases, and 11 bases lay in between. The CDR3 region has the DNA TGTGCCAGCAGCTTATGGGGCCCCGGTGGCTACACCTTC. This sequence encodes CASSLWGPGGYTF.

The chain has TRBV11-2 and TRBJ2-5; TRBD1 agrees at 9 bases. This CDR3 contains 17 residues. In germline, CDR1 is SGHAT, CDR2 FQNNGV. V shed 5 bases and J 5 bases; nucleotides not matched to a gene: 15. DNA for the CDR3: TGTGCCAGCAGCCTCCTCCCGGGACAGGGACCACGGGAGACCCAGTACTTC. It yields the protein CASSLLPGQGPRETQYF.

This clone was counted only a few times. The chain links TRBV4-1 to TRBJ1-4, with 8 bases lining up with TRBD1. This CDR3 contains 15 residues. Germline values: CDR1 MGHRA, CDR2 YSYEKL. V lost 5 bases to trimming and J lost 8 bases; unmatched junction nucleotides: 10. CDR3 coding DNA: TGCGCCAGCAGCTTCCGGGACAGGAGAATGGAAAAACTGTTTTTT. Its protein product is CASSFRDRRMEKLFF.

The CDR3 region has the DNA TGTGCCAGCAGTCTTGACAGGGGGCTTATGGACACTGAAGCTTTCTTT. As protein: CASSLDRGLMDTEAFF. V and J are TRBV28 and TRBJ1-1, with 10 positions matching TRBD1. With V trimmed by 5 bases and J by 3 bases, 9 bases remained unmatched. CDR3 length: 16 residues. Germline V gene lookup returns CDR1 MDHEN and CDR2 SYDVKM.

The table lists this clone with a count of one. The rearrangement links TRBV5-1 to TRBJ2-3, with 10 bases that match TRBD2. The CDR3 covers 18 residues. With 0 bases clipped from V and 4 bases from J, the junction kept 11 bases outside the gene matches. Germline CDR1 reads SGHRS; CDR2 reads YFSETQ. Here the CDR3 reads CASSLGGDWTSGADTQYF. CDR3 sequence (DNA): TGCGCCAGCAGCTTGGGAGGTGATTGGACTAGCGGCGCAGATACGCAGTATTTT.

The gene calls are TRBV28 and TRBJ2-4; D possibly corresponds to TRBD2 (5 bases). The ends were cut back, 6 bases at V and 2 bases at J, with 8 bases in the middle. The CDR3 sequence is 13 residues long. The V gene's germline CDR1 is MDHEN and CDR2 SYDVKM. The CDR3 bases are TGTGCCAGCAGGGAGGAAACCAAAAACATTCAGTACTTC. Encoded protein: CASREETKNIQYF.